Listed below are T cell receptor beta chains from one sample, sequenced in a study of T-cell reconstitution after alpha-beta-depleted transplantation in children. TCRdb fed the PCR reads into MiXCR, producing one record per CDR3 protein. The table lists around 490,000 distinct CDR3 sequences, roughly an eighth of them singletons. The sequencing here drew on PBMCs, mostly from graft donor cells, taken 180 days after TCRalphabeta/CD19-depleted stem cell transplant. The receptors come from a female patient between 2 and 15 years old who had a stem cell transplant for aplastic anemia, so the T cells may come from the graft donor. The CDR3 runs from the conserved cysteine through the conserved F or W. Fields, in order: J gene, V gene, D gene, clone size, CDR3 DNA, CDR3 protein. The D gene is left open where the match is weak. Some rows have no size entry. The others give once, few or many, or a class for an expanded clone.

TRBJ1-5	TRBV27	-	many	TGTGCCAGCAGTCACAACAGGTTTGGCAATCAGCCCCAGCATTTT	CASSHNRFGNQPQHF
TRBJ2-7	TRBV7-8	TRBD2	few	TGTGCCAGCAGCTTAGGATCTAGCGGGAGCTCCTACGAGCAGTACTTC	CASSLGSSGSSYEQYF
TRBJ2-7	TRBV5-6	-	-	TGTGCCAGCAGCTTTTTTACCGGGAGAACGGATTACGAGCAGTACTTC	CASSFFTGRTDYEQYF
TRBJ2-3	TRBV12-5	TRBD2	few	TGTGCCACGGGACTAGCGGGCACAGATACGCAGTATTTT	CATGLAGTDTQYF
TRBJ2-1	TRBV4-1	TRBD1	few	TGCGCCAGCAGCCAAGTCGACAGGGCCCGTTACAATGAGCAGTTCTTC	CASSQVDRARYNEQFF
TRBJ1-4	TRBV27	-	-	TGTGCCAGCAGTGCCCTGGGACGTAATGAAAAACTGTTTTTT	CASSALGRNEKLFF
TRBJ1-5	TRBV4-3	-	-	TGCGCCAGCAGCCTAAGATTAGGAAATCAGCCCCAGCATTTT	CASSLRLGNQPQHF
TRBJ2-7	TRBV5-1	-	-	TGCGCCAGCAGCTTAACAAAGGAATCTCCCTACGAGCAGTACTTC	CASSLTKESPYEQYF
TRBJ1-2	TRBV29-1	TRBD1	few	TGCAGCTTGGACAGGGACTCTGGCTACACCTTC	CSLDRDSGYTF
TRBJ2-2	TRBV28	-	many	TGTGCCAGCAGTTTAGGCGGGACGAACACCGGGGAGCTGTTTTTT	CASSLGGTNTGELFF
TRBJ2-1	TRBV7-2	TRBD2	-	TGTGCCAGCAGCCCACCCGGGGTAGCGGGTAACAATGAGCAGTTCTTC	CASSPPGVAGNNEQFF
TRBJ2-1	TRBV5-1	TRBD2	-	TGCGCCAGCAGCTACCGACTAGCAGACGCGCTTTACAATGAGCAGTTCTTC	CASSYRLADALYNEQFF
TRBJ1-5	TRBV12-3/TRBV12-4	TRBD1	-	TGTGCCAGCAGTTTGTTTGGACAGGGGCTTAATCAGCCCCAGCATTTT	CASSLFGQGLNQPQHF
TRBJ1-5	TRBV27	-	few	TGTGCCAGCAGTTCTGGCAGAGGGATAGCAAATCAGCCCCAGCATTTT	CASSSGRGIANQPQHF
TRBJ1-3	TRBV9	TRBD1	-	TGTGCCAGCAGCTTACGCGGGACAGCTGGAAACACCATATATTTT	CASSLRGTAGNTIYF
TRBJ2-2	TRBV19	TRBD2	few	TGTGCCAGTAGTCCGGGACTAGCGGGAGGCGCCGGTCCCCCCCCCGGGGAGCTGTTTTTT	CASSPGLAGGAGPPPGELFF
TRBJ2-7	TRBV9	TRBD1	many	TGTGCCAGCAGCGCGGACAGGGCTGGCGAGCAGTACTTC	CASSADRAGEQYF
TRBJ1-2	TRBV27	-	few	TGTGCCAGCAGTCAAACAGGGATTTATGGCTACACCTTC	CASSQTGIYGYTF
TRBJ2-2	TRBV7-2	-	many	TGTGCCAGCAGCCCCTTCGGAGGGGACACCGGGGAGCTGTTTTTT	CASSPFGGDTGELFF
TRBJ1-4	TRBV29-1	TRBD1	-	TGCAGCGTTGATGCCGGGACAGCCTATAATGAAAAACTGTTTTTT	CSVDAGTAYNEKLFF
TRBJ2-5	TRBV7-8	TRBD1	once	TGTGCCAGCAGCTTCAGGCGGGACAGGGGGCGAAAAGAGACCCAGTACTTC	CASSFRRDRGRKETQYF
TRBJ2-2	TRBV12-3/TRBV12-4	TRBD2	-	TGTGCCAGCAGTCGACCGACTAGCGGGAGATCGAACACCGGGGAGCTGTTTTTT	CASSRPTSGRSNTGELFF
TRBJ1-1	TRBV20-1	-	few	TGCAGTGCTAGATCCCCCAGGCCGAACACTGAAGCTTTCTTT	CSARSPRPNTEAFF
TRBJ1-6	TRBV12-3/TRBV12-4	-	many	TGTGCCAGCAGTCCCTCAGGGAGGTCACCCCTCCACTTT	CASSPSGRSPLHF
TRBJ1-3	TRBV9	-	few	TGTGCCAGCAGCCCCCGGGTCTCCTCTGGAAACACCATATATTTT	CASSPRVSSGNTIYF
TRBJ1-2	TRBV25-1	TRBD1	-	TGTGCCAGCAGTCCCGGGACAGAAATTAACTATGGCTACACCTTC	CASSPGTEINYGYTF
TRBJ1-2	TRBV27	-	few	TGTGCCAGCAGGTTACAGGGAAGTCTCTATGGCTACACCTTC	CASRLQGSLYGYTF
TRBJ2-7	TRBV30	-	-	TGTGCCTGGAGTCACCTGGGCAGTATTACGTCGCAGTACTTC	CAWSHLGSITSQYF
TRBJ1-5	TRBV7-2	TRBD1	-	TGTGCCAGCAGCTTCGACAGGGCGGGTCAGCCCCAGCATTTT	CASSFDRAGQPQHF
TRBJ1-2	TRBV15	-	few	TGTGCCACCAGCAGTCTCTCACAGGGCCTGGTAGGCTACACCTTC	CATSSLSQGLVGYTF
TRBJ2-3	TRBV13	-	-	TGTGCCAGCAGCTTACGACCGATAAATACAGATACGCAGTATTTT	CASSLRPINTDTQYF
TRBJ2-5	TRBV7-2	-	many	TGTGCCAGCAGCTTCTCTCGCTCCCAAGAGACCCAGTACTTC	CASSFSRSQETQYF
TRBJ2-2	TRBV27	TRBD1	few	TGTGCCAGCAGTCACCGGGACAGGGATAACACCGGGGAGCTGTTTTTT	CASSHRDRDNTGELFF
TRBJ2-7	TRBV9	TRBD1	many	TGTGCCAGCAGCGCCGCCGGGACAGGGGGGACCTACGAGCAGTACTTC	CASSAAGTGGTYEQYF
TRBJ2-1	TRBV9	-	few	TGTGCCAGCACCAAAGGAGGGGGGGCGGATGAGCAGTTCTTC	CASTKGGGADEQFF
TRBJ1-4	TRBV5-4	-	few	TGTGCCAGCAGCTCCGGGACCATAGGGGAAAAACTGTTTTTT	CASSSGTIGEKLFF
TRBJ2-3	TRBV28	TRBD2	-	TGTGCCAGCAGTACCCACAATCCAGCGGGAGAGTCAGACACAGATACGCAGTATTTT	CASSTHNPAGESDTDTQYF
TRBJ1-5	TRBV5-5	TRBD1	-	TGTGCCAGCAGCTTGGCGGCAGGGGGTCTGGGCAATCAGCCCCAGCATTTT	CASSLAAGGLGNQPQHF
TRBJ2-3	TRBV20-1	-	-	TGCAGTGCATCATCGACGGGCCTCCGGGATACGCAGTATTTT	CSASSTGLRDTQYF
TRBJ2-2	TRBV7-2	TRBD2	many	TGTGCCAGCAGCTTGACTAGCGGGATCACCGGGGAGCTGTTTTTT	CASSLTSGITGELFF
TRBJ2-3	TRBV6-1	-	-	TGTGCCAGCGGCCCCCGGGGCACAGATACGCAGTATTTT	CASGPRGTDTQYF
TRBJ2-6	TRBV12-3/TRBV12-4	-	-	TGTGCCAGCAGTTTATCGGTCTCTGGGGCCAACGTCCTGACTTTC	CASSLSVSGANVLTF
TRBJ2-5	TRBV11-2	TRBD2	few	TGTGCCAGCAGCTTATGGGCTAGCGGACTACAAGAGACCCAGTACTTC	CASSLWASGLQETQYF
TRBJ2-2	TRBV19	-	-	TGTGCCAGTAAAGTATCTCCCACCGCGAACACCGGGGAGCTGTTTTTT	CASKVSPTANTGELFF
TRBJ2-5	TRBV27	-	-	TGTGCCAGCAGTCCGTTACAGGTTCGTGGCCAAGAGACCCAGTACTTC	CASSPLQVRGQETQYF
TRBJ2-5	TRBV4-3	-	-	TGCGCCAGCAGCCAGAGCCCCCGGGACCAAGAGACCCAGTACTTC	CASSQSPRDQETQYF
TRBJ2-3	TRBV4-3	TRBD2	few	TGCGCCAGCAGCCATCGGAGGTCTAGCGGGAGATTGACGCCGCAGTATTTT	CASSHRRSSGRLTPQYF
TRBJ1-2	TRBV6-1	TRBD1	many	TGTGCCAGCAGAAGACAGGGGGCTAACTATGGCTACACCTTC	CASRRQGANYGYTF
TRBJ2-3	TRBV20-1	-	-	TGCAGTGCTACGGGAGTGGGGGCTGGCACAGATACGCAGTATTTT	CSATGVGAGTDTQYF